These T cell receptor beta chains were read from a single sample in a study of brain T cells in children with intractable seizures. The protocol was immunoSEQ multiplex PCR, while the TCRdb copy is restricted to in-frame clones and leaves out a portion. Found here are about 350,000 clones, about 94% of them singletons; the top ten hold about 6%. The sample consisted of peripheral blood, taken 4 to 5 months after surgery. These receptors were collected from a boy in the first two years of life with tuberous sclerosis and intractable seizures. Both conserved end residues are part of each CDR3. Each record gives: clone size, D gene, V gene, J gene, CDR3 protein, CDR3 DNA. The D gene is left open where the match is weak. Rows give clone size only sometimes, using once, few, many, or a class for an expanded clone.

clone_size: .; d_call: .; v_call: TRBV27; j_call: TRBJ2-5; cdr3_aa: CASSLQGGETQYF; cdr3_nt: TGTGCCAGCAGTTTACAGGGGGGAGAGACCCAGTACTTC
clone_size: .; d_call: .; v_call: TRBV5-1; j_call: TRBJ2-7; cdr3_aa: CASSFLAQTYEQYF; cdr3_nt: TGCGCCAGCAGCTTTCTAGCCCAGACTTACGAGCAGTACTTC
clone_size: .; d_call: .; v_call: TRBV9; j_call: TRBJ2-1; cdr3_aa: CASSVALEGAYNEQFF; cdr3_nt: TGTGCCAGCAGCGTAGCTTTGGAGGGGGCCTACAATGAGCAGTTCTTC
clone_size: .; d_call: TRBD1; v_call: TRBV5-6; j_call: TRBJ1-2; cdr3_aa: CASSLGLGQTNYGYTF; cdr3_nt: TGTGCCAGCAGCTTGGGGCTGGGACAGACCAACTATGGCTACACCTTC
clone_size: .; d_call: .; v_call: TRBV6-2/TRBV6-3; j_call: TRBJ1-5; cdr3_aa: CASSYDLDSFNQPQHF; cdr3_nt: TGTGCCAGCAGTTACGACTTAGACAGTTTCAATCAGCCCCAGCATTTT
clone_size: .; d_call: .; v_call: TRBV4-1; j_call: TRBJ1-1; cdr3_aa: CASSQANRRGTEAFF; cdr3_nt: TGCGCCAGCAGCCAAGCCAACAGGAGAGGCACTGAAGCTTTCTTT
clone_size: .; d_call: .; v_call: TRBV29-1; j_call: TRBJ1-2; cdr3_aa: CSVVPETNYGYTF; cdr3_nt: TGCAGCGTTGTCCCCGAAACTAACTATGGCTACACCTTC
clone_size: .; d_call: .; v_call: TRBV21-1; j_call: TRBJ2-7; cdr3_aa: CASSRASGRPRGTYEQYF; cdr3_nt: TGTGCCAGCAGCAGAGCTAGCGGGAGGCCTAGGGGGACCTACGAGCAGTACTTC
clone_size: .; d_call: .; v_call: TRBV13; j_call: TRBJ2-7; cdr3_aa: CASSLGRGSYEQYF; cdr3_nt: TGTGCCAGCAGCCTCGGCAGGGGATCCTACGAGCAGTACTTC
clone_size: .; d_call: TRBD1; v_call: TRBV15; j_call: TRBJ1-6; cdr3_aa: CATGRGQGARNSPLHF; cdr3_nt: TGTGCCACCGGCAGGGGACAGGGGGCCCGTAATTCACCCCTCCACTTT
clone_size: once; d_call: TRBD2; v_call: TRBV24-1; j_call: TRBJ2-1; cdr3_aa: CATSDIYAGLATENEQFF; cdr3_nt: TGTGCCACCAGTGACATCTATGCCGGACTAGCGACGGAGAATGAGCAGTTCTTC
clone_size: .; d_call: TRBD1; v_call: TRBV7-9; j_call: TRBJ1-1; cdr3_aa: CASSFSGGYGAEAFF; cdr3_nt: TGTGCCAGCAGCTTTTCAGGGGGATACGGCGCTGAAGCTTTCTTT
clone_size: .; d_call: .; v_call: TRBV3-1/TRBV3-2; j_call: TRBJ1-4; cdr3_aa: CASSPGPGEKLFF; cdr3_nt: TGTGCCAGCAGCCCCGGACCAGGGGAAAAACTGTTTTTT
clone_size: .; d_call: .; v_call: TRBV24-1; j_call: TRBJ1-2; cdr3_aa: CATSAAAYGYTF; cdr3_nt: TGTGCCACCAGTGCCGCCGCCTATGGCTACACCTTC
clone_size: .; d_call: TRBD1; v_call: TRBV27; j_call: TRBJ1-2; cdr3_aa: CASSRTGGDYYGYTF; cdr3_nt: TGTGCCAGCAGCAGGACAGGGGGCGATTACTATGGCTACACCTTC
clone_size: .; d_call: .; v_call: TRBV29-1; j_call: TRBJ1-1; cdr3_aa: CSVEDDTEAFF; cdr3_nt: TGCAGCGTTGAGGATGACACTGAAGCTTTCTTT
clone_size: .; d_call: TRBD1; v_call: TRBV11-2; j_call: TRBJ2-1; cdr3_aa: CASSRPGTGVNEQFF; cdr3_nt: TGTGCCAGCAGCCGACCCGGGACAGGGGTCAATGAGCAGTTCTTC
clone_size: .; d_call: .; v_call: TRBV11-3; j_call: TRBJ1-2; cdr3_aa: CASSLGGLNYGYTF; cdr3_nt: TGTGCCAGCAGCTTAGGGGGGTTAAACTATGGCTACACCTTC
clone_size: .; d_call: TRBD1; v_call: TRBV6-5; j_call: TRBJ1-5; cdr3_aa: CASSSHRGLNQPQHF; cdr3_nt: TGTGCCAGCAGTTCCCACAGGGGGCTGAATCAGCCCCAGCATTTT
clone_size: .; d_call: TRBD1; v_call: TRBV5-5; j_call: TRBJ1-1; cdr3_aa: CASRGTGVTEAFF; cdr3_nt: TGTGCCAGCAGGGGGACAGGAGTCACTGAAGCTTTCTTT